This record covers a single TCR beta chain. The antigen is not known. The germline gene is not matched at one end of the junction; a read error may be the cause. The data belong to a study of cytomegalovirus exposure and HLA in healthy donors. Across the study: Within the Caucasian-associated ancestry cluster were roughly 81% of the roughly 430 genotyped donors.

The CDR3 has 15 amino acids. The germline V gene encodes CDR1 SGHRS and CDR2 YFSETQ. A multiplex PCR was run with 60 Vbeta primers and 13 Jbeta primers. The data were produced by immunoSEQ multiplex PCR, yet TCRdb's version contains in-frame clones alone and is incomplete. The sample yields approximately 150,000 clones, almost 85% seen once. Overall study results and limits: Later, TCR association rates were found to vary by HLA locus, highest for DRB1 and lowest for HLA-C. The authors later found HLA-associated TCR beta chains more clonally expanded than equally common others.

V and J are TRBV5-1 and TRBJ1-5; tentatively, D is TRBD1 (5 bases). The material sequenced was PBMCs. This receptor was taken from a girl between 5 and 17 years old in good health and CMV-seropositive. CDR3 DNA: TGCGTCAGCAGCTTGGCAGGGTTTAGCAATCAGCCCCAGCATTTT. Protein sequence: CVSSLAGFSNQPQHF.